These 2 T cell receptor beta chains share one sample of origin, sequenced in a study of T cell responses to AZD1222 COVID-19 vaccine. Only in-frame clones appear in the TCRdb table, and some are missing; sequencing was by immunoSEQ multiplex PCR. Of some 150,000 clones in the sample, about nine tenths are singletons; the top ten hold 1.5% to 2%. Sequenced here: peripheral blood, sampled on day 0 of AZD1222 vaccination. Receptors were obtained from an adult in good health.

This clone was observed once. The chain is built from TRBV15 and TRBJ1-2; D possibly corresponds to TRBD1 (5 bases). CDR1 is LNHNV and CDR2 is YYDKDF in the germline V gene (reference sequence). Trimming pared 2 bases from V and 4 bases from J, leaving 8 bases between. The CDR3 is 13 amino acids. Here the CDR3 reads CATSRPGSYGYTF. The CDR3 region has the DNA TGTGCCACCAGCAGACCAGGGAGCTATGGCTACACCTTC.

This clone has more than one count but fewer than ten. The same CDR3 can be traced to other DNA sequences in this sample. This chain joins TRBV12-3 or TRBV12-4 and TRBJ2-7; D gene ambiguous. Trimming pared 3 bases from V and 3 bases from J, leaving 3 bases between. The CDR3 totals 11 residues. CDR3: CASSLDYEQYF. Here the CDR3 DNA reads TGTGCCAGCAGTTTGGACTACGAGCAGTACTTC.